This T cell receptor beta chain was sequenced in a study of blood T cell repertoires in COVID-19. About the research overall: T cells, B-cell-depleted T cells, or PBMCs provided the cDNA or gDNA that served as material.

Seattle's cohort entered during active infection and was followed longitudinally. Here immunoSEQ multiplex PCR was the method, and the copy in TCRdb shows in-frame clones only, minus some. The table shows more than 200,000 clones, with around 87% occurring only once. The clonotype originates from a woman between 55 and 75 years old with COVID-19, enrolled during active disease. The sequencing sample was made of peripheral blood.

The CDR3, as DNA: TGCGCCAGCAGACAAGGGGGCCGTAATGAAAAACTGTTTTTT. Translation: CASRQGGRNEKLFF. The chain has TRBV23-1 and TRBJ1-4, with 7 bases that match TRBD1. TRBV23-1 falls under the ORF class, with uncertain function. The CDR3 is 14 residues long. The J segment lost 4 bases and the V segment lost 6 bases, leaving 5 bases of the junction unmatched.